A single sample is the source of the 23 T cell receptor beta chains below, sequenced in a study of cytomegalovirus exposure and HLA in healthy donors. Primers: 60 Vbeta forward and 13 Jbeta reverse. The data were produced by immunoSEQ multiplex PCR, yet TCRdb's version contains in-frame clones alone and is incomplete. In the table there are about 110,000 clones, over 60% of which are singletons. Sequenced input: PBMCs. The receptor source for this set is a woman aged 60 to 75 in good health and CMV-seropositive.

CDR3 amino acids: CASSSASANYGYTF. CDR3 nucleotides: TGTGCCAGCTCATCAGCGTCGGCTAACTATGGCTACACCTTC. This sequence joins TRBV6-6 and TRBJ1-2; no clear D. Trimming pared 8 bases from V and 0 bases from J, leaving 13 bases between. This CDR3 is built from 14 residues. Per germline, CDR1 MNHNY and CDR2 SVGAGI (reference sequence).

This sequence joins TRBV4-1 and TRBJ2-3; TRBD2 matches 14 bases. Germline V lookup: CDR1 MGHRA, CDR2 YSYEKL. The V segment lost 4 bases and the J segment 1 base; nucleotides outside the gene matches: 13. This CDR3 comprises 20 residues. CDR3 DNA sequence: TGCGCCAGCAGCCCTTACGGGACTAGCGGGAGTCGATGGCGCACAGATACGCAGTATTTT. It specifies CASSPYGTSGSRWRTDTQYF.

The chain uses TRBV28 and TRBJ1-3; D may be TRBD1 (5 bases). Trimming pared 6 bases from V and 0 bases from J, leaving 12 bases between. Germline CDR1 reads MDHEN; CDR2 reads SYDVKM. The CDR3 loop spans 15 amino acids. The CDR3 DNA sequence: TGTGCCAGCAGCTCCGGGACTAACTCTGGAAACACCATATATTTT. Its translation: CASSSGTNSGNTIYF.

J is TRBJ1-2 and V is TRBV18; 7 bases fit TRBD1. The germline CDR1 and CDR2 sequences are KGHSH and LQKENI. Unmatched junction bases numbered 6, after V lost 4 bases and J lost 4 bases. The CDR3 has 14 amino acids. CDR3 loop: CASSLGTEVYGYTF. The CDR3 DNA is TGTGCCAGCTCACTAGGGACAGAAGTCTATGGCTACACCTTC.

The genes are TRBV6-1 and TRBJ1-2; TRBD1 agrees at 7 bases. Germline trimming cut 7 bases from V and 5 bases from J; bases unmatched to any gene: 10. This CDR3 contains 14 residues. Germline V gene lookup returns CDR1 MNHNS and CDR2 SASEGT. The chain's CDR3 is CASNKLGTEYGYTF. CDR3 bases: TGTGCCAGCAATAAGTTAGGGACAGAGTATGGCTACACCTTC.

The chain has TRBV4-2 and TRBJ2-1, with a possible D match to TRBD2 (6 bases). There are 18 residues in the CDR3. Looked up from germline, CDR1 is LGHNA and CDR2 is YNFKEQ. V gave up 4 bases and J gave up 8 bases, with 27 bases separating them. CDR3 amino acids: CASSPRESSGYRPYEQFF. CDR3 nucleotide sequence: TGTGCCAGCAGCCCAAGGGAGTCCAGCGGGTACCGGCCATATGAGCAGTTCTTC.

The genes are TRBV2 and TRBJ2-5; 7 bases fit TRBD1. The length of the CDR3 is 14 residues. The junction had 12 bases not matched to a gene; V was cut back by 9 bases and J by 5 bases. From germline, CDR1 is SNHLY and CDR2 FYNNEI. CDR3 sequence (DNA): TGTGCCAGTGTTAGAGACAGGGAATCGGAGACCCAGTACTTC. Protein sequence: CASVRDRESETQYF. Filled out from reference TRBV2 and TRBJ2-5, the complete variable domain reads EPEVTQTPSHQVTQMGQEVILRCVPISNHLYFYWYRQILGQKVEFLVSFYNNEISEKSEIFDDQFSVERPDGSNFTLKIRSTKLEDSAMYFCASVRDRESETQYFGPGTRLLVL.

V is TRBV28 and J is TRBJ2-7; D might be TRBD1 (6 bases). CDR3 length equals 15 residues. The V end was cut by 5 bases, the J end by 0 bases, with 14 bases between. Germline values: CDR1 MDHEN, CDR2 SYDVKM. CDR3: CASSPLRTVSYEQYF. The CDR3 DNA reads TGTGCCAGCAGTCCCCTAAGGACAGTCTCCTACGAGCAGTACTTC.

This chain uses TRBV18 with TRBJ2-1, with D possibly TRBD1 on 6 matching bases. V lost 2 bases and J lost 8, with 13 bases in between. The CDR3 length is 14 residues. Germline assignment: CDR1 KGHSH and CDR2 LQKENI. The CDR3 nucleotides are TGTGCCAGCTCACCAGACACAGGGTTGCATGAGCAGTTCTTC. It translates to CASSPDTGLHEQFF.

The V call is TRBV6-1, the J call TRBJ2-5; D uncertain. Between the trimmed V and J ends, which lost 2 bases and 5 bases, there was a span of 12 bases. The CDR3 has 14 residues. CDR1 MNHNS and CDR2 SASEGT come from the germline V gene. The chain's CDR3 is CASSEFVPRETQYF. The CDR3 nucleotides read TGTGCCAGCAGTGAATTTGTCCCCCGGGAGACCCAGTACTTC.

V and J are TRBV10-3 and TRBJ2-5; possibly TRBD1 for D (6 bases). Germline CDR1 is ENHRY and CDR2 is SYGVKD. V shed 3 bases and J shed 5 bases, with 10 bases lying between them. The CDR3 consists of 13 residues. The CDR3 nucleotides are TGTGCCATCAGTGATAGGGGGAAGGAGACCCAGTACTTC. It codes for CAISDRGKETQYF.

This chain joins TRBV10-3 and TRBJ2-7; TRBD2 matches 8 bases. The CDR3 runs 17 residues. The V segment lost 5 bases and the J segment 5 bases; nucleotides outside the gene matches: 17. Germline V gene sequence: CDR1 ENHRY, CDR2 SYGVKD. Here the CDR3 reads CAISPWKAGEESDEQYF. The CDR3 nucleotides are TGTGCCATCAGTCCTTGGAAAGCGGGAGAGGAAAGCGACGAGCAGTACTTC.

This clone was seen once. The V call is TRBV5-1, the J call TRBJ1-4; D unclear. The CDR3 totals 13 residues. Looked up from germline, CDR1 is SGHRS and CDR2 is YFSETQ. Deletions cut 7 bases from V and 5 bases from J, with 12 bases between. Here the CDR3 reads CASAAELNEKLFF. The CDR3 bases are TGCGCCAGCGCCGCGGAACTAAATGAAAAACTGTTTTTT.

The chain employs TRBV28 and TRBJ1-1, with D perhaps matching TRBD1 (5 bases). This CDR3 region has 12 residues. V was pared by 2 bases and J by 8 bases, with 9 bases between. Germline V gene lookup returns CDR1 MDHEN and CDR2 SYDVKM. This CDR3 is CASSLQTEEAFF. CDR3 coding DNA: TGTGCCAGCAGTTTACAGACAGAAGAAGCTTTCTTT.

The CDR3 protein is CASSQDAVSSYNEQFF. CDR3 nucleotides: TGCGCCAGCAGCCAAGATGCGGTTAGCTCCTACAATGAGCAGTTCTTC. The chain employs TRBV4-1 and TRBJ2-1; D ambiguous. This CDR3 has 16 residues. V was shortened by 0 bases and J by 0 bases, with 9 bases between the two germline ends. Germline V gives CDR1 MGHRA, CDR2 YSYEKL.

The CDR3 protein is CASSYRGPSYTEAFF. For the CDR3, the DNA is TGTGCCAGCAGTTACAGGGGGCCTAGTTACACTGAAGCTTTCTTT. The gene calls are TRBV6-5 and TRBJ1-1, with 7 bases matching TRBD1. Per the germline V gene, CDR1 is MNHEY and CDR2 is SVGAGI. The trim removed 2 bases at V and 3 bases at J, leaving 6 bases unmatched. The CDR3 is 15 amino acids.

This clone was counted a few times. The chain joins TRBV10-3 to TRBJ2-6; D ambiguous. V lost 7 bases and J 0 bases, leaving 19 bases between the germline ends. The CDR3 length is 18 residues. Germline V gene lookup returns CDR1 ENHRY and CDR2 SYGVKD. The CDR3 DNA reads TGTGCCATCACCGACCGCCAGGCCGTCCACTCTGGGGCCAACGTCCTGACTTTC. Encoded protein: CAITDRQAVHSGANVLTF.

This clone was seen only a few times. CDR3 amino acids: CASSLTASGGTEAFF. CDR3 nucleotides: TGTGCCAGCAGCTTAACGGCTAGCGGGGGCACTGAAGCTTTCTTT. The rearrangement uses TRBV7-3 and TRBJ1-1; D may be TRBD1 (5 bases). The CDR3 runs 15 residues. The germline CDR1 and CDR2 sequences are SGHTA and FQGTGA. The ends were cut back, 0 bases at V and 4 bases at J, with 12 bases in the middle.

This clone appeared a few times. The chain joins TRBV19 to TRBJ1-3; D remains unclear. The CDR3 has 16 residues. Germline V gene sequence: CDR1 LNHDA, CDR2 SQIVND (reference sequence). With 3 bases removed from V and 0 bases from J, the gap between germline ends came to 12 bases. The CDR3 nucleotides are TGTGCCAGTAGTATTGGCGCAGCGCGCTCTGGAAACACCATATATTTT. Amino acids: CASSIGAARSGNTIYF.

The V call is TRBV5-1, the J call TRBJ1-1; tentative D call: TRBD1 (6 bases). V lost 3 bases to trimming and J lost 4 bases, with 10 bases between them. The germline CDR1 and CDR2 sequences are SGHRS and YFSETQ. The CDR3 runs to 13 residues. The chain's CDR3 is CASSWDTGTEAFF. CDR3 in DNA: TGCGCCAGCAGCTGGGACACCGGCACTGAAGCTTTCTTT. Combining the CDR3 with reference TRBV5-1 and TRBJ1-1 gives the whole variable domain KAGVTQTPRYLIKTRGQQVTLSCSPISGHRSVSWYQQTPGQGLQFLFEYFSETQRNKGNFPGRFSGRQFSNSRSEMNVSTLELGDSALYLCASSWDTGTEAFFGQGTRLTVV.

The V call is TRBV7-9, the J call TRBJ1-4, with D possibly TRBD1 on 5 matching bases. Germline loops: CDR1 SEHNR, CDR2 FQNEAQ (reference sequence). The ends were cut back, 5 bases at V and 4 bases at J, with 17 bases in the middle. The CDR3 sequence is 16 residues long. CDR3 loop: CASSRGGALYNEKLFF. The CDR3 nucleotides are TGTGCCAGCAGCAGGGGAGGGGCGCTCTATAATGAAAAACTGTTTTTT.

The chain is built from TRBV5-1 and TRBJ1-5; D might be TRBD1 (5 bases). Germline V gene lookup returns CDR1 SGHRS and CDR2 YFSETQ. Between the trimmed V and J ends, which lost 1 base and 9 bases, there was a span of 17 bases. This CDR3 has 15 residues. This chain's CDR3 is CASSLSTGPEGPQHF. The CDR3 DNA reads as TGCGCCAGCAGCTTGTCTACAGGTCCCGAAGGGCCCCAGCATTTT.

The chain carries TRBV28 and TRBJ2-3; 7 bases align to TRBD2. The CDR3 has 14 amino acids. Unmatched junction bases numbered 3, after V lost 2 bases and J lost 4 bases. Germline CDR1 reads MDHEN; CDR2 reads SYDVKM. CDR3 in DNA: TGTGCCAGCAGTTTACGCGGGAGACCAGATACGCAGTATTTT. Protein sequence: CASSLRGRPDTQYF.